The sample holds a few counts of the clone carrying this T cell receptor beta chain. Its antigen remains unknown. TCRdb re-analysed the reads in MiXCR, keeping a single row per CDR3 protein. The profile shows 14,000 to 15,000 distinct CDR3 sequences, about 13% of them singletons. This sample was included in a study of type 1 regulatory T cells. Study-level background: This in vitro CD4 product, T-allo10, is enriched for Tr1 cells and alloantigen-specific.

The CDR3 is made up of 13 amino acids. Germline V gene sequence: CDR1 SQVTM, CDR2 ANQGSEA. V lost 7 bases and J lost 9; bases outside the gene matches: 9. The sequenced material came from cultured T cells, either the whole culture or a sorted T cell fraction (not recorded which). V gene TRBV29-1 combines with J gene TRBJ2-1; 10 bases are shared with TRBD1. This sequence originates from a human donor in good health. The CDR3 DNA follows: TGCAGCGCCCCCCGGACAGGGGGAACTGAGCAGTTCTTC. Its translation: CSAPRTGGTEQFF.